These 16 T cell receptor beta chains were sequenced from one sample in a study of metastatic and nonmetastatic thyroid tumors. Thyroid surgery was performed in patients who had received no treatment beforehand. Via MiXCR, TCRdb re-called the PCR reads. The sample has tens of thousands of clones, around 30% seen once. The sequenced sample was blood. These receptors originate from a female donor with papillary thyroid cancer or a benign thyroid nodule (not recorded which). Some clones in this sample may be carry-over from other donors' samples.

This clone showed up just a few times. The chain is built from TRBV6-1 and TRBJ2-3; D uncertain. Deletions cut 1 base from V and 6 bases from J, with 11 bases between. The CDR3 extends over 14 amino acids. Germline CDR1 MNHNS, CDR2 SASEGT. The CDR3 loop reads CASSEDCGPDTQYF. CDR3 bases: TGTGCCAGCAGTGAAGATTGTGGTCCTGATACGCAGTATTTT.

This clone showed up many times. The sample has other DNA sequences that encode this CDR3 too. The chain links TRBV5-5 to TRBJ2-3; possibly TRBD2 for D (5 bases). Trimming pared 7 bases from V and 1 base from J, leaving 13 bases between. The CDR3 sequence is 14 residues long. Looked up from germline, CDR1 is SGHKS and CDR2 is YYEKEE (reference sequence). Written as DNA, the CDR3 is TGTGCCAGCTGCGGGCAGCTGGGCACAGATACGCAGTATTTT. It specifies CASCGQLGTDTQYF.

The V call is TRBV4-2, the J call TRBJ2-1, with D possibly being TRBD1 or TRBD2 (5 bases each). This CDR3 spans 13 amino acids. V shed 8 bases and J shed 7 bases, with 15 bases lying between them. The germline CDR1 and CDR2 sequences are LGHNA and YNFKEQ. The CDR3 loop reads CASGFGGRNEQFF. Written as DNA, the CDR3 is TGTGCCAGCGGCTTTGGGGGAAGGAATGAGCAGTTCTTC.

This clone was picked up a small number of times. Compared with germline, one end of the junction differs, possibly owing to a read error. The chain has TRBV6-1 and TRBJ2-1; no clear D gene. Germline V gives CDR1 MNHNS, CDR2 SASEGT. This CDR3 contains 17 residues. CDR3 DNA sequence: TGTGCCAGCAGTGGAGAAAGAGCGAGGAGCTCCTACAATGGGCAGTTCTTC. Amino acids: CASSGERARSSYNGQFF.

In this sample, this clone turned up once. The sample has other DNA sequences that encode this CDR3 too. For the CDR3, the DNA is TGTGCCAGTATCCGCGGTCCTTCAGGGGGCGCGTGGGATGGCTACACCTTC. This codes for CASIRGPSGGAWDGYTF. The V gene is TRBV19, the J gene TRBJ1-2; TRBD1 agrees at 8 bases. The V gene's germline CDR1 is LNHDA and CDR2 SQIVND (reference sequence). V dropped 7 bases and J dropped 6; count of bases not matched to a gene: 19. The CDR3 loop spans 17 amino acids. The complete variable domain, with remaining parts taken from reference TRBV19 and TRBJ1-2, reads DGGITQSPKYLFRKEGQNVTLSCEQNLNHDAMYWYRQDPGQGLRLIYYSQIVNDFQKGDIAEGYSVSREKKESFPLTVTSAQKNPTAFYLCASIRGPSGGAWDGYTFGSGTRLTVV.

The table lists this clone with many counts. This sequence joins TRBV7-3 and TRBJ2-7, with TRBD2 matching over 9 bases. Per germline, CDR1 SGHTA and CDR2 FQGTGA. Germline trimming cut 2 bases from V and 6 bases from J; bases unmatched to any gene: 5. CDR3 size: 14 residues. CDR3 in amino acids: CASSLDGSGGEQYF. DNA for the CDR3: TGTGCCAGCAGCTTAGATGGTAGCGGGGGCGAGCAGTACTTC. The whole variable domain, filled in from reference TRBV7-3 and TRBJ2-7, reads GAGVSQTPSNKVTEKGKYVELRCDPISGHTALYWYRQSLGQGPEFLIYFQGTGAADDSGLPNDRFFAVRPEGSVSTLKIQRTERGDSAVYLCASSLDGSGGEQYFGPGTRLTVT.

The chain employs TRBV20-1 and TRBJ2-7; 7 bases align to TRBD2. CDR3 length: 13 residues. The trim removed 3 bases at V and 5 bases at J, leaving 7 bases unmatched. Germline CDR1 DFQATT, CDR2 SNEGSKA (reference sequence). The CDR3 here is CSASSGDVNEQYF. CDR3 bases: TGCAGTGCTAGCAGCGGGGACGTCAACGAGCAGTACTTC.

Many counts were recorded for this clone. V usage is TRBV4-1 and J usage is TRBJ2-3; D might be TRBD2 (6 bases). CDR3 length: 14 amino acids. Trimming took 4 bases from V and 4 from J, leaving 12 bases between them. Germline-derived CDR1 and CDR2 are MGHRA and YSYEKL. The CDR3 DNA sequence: TGCGCCAGCAGCCCGGGGGTATCGCCAGATACGCAGTATTTT. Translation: CASSPGVSPDTQYF.

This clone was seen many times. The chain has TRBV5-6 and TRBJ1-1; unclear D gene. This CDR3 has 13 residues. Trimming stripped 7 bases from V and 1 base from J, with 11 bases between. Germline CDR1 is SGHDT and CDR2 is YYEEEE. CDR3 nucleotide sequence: TGTGCCAGCGCTACCTCAGGGAACACTGAAGCTTTCTTT. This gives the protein CASATSGNTEAFF.

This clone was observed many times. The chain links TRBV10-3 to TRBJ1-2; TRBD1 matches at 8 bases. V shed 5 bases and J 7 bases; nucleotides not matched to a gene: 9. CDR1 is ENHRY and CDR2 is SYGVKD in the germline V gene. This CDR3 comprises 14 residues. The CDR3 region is CAISNDDRGGGYTF. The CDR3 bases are TGTGCCATCAGTAACGATGACAGGGGAGGTGGCTACACCTTC.

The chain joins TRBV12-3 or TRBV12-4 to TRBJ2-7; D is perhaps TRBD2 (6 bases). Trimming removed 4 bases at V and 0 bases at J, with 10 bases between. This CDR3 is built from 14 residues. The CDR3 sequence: CASSSGTHSYEQYF. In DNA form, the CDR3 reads TGTGCCAGCAGTTCCGGGACTCACTCCTACGAGCAGTACTTC.

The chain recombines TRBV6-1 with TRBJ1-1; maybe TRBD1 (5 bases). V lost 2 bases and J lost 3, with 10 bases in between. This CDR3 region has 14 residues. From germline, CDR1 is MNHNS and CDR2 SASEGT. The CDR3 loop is CASSEYQGYTEAFF. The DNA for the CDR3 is TGTGCCAGCAGTGAATATCAGGGTTACACTGAAGCTTTCTTT.

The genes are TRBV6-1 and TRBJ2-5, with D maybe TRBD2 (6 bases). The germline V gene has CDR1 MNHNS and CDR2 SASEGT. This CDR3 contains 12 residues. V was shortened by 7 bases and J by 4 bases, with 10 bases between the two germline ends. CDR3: CASKAGTETQYF. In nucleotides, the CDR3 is TGTGCCAGCAAGGCGGGGACAGAGACCCAGTACTTC.

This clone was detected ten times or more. The CDR3 spells CASSYSMALTLDNEQFF. CDR3 DNA sequence: TGTGCCAGCAGTTACTCGATGGCGCTCACCCTAGACAATGAGCAGTTCTTC. The chain joins TRBV6-5 to TRBJ2-1; the D is unclear. CDR3 length equals 17 residues. The V and J ends lost 0 bases and 5 bases respectively, with 17 bases between them. Germline CDR1 is MNHEY and CDR2 is SVGAGI.

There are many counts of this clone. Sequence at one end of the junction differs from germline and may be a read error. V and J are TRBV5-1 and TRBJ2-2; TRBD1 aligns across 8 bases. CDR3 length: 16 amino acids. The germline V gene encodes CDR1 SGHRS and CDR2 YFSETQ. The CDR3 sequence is CASSLVGQGVNGELVF. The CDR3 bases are TGCGCCAGCAGCTTGGTAGGACAGGGTGTTAACGGGGAGCTGGTTTTT.

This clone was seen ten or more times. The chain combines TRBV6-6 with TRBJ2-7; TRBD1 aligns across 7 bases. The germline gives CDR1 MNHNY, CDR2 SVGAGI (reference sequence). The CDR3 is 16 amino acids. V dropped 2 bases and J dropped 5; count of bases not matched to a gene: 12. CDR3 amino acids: CASSYRSEGGRDEQYF. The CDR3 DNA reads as TGTGCCAGCAGTTACCGATCAGAAGGGGGCCGGGACGAGCAGTACTTC.